These T cell receptor beta chains were read from a single sample in a study of identical twins. TCRdb independently ran MiXCR on the 5' RACE reads; one entry per CDR3 protein. The sample contains about 530,000 distinct CDR3 sequences, around 15% of which appear only once. These data also formed part of another study, on yellow fever vaccine responses in identical twins.

Sample: CD4+ T cells sorted from blood. Every receptor here comes from a woman aged 18-29 years in good health. CDR3s include the opening cysteine and the closing phenylalanine or tryptophan. The D gene is left open where the match is weak. Expanded clones are given a class, and other clones once, few, many or no size at all.

>17|TRBD2|.|TRBJ2-2|TRBV3-1
TGTGCCAGCAGCCAAGGATTCACTAGCGGGGACACCGGGGAGCTGTTTTTT
CASSQGFTSGDTGELFF
>14|.|.|TRBJ2-2|TRBV6-5
.
CASILALNTGELFF
>15|.|.|TRBJ1-5|TRBV3-1
TGTGCCAGCAGCCAAGTAGCGGGGGTGGGTCAGCCCCAGCATTTT
CASSQVAGVGQPQHF
>18|TRBD1|few|TRBJ1-4|TRBV18
TGTGCCAGCTCACCACCCAGGACAGGACTTGCGACTAATGAAAAACTGTTTTTT
CASSPPRTGLATNEKLFF
>15|TRBD2|.|TRBJ2-5|TRBV12-3/TRBV12-4
TGTGCCAGCAGTTCAATAGCGGGAGGACCAGAGACCCAGTACTTC
CASSSIAGGPETQYF
>16|.|few|TRBJ2-2|TRBV5-1
TGCGCCAGCAGCTACTGGGGTAGAGCGTCCACCGGGGAGCTGTTTTTT
CASSYWGRASTGELFF
>17|.|few|TRBJ2-4|TRBV6-1
TGTGCCAGCAGCAGGGACGCAGGGCCGGTAGCCAAAAACATTCAGTACTTC
CASSRDAGPVAKNIQYF
>15|.|few|TRBJ1-1|TRBV12-3/TRBV12-4
TGTGCCAGCAGTTTCGCAGGGGAATTGAACACTGAAGCTTTCTTT
CASSFAGELNTEAFF
>16|TRBD1|many|TRBJ1-1|TRBV4-1
TGCGCCAGCAGCCCCGGACAGGGGGCGAGTGGGACTGAAGCTTTCTTT
CASSPGQGASGTEAFF
>15|TRBD1|few|TRBJ2-1|TRBV7-9
TGTGCCAGCAGCGCCCGGGACAGGGGAGACAATGAGCAGTTCTTC
CASSARDRGDNEQFF
>12|TRBD1|many|TRBJ2-1|TRBV29-1
TGCAGCGTTGTTCTTGACAGGGTAGAGCAGTTCTTC
CSVVLDRVEQFF
>15|TRBD2|.|TRBJ2-1|TRBV27
TGTGCCAGCAGTCATGGACTAGCGGGTACGAATGAGCAGTTCTTC
CASSHGLAGTNEQFF
>16|TRBD2|few|TRBJ2-7|TRBV5-1
TGCGCCAGCAGCCGCTCTGGACTAGCCGGGACCGGAGAGCAGTACTTC
CASSRSGLAGTGEQYF
>17|.|many|TRBJ2-2|TRBV29-1
TGCAGCGTTGACTTGGGAGGGGCCCGGGGGGCACCCGGGGAGCTGTTTTTT
CSVDLGGARGAPGELFF
>13|.|few|TRBJ2-7|TRBV18
TGTGCCAGCTCACTTACAAACTTGGACGAGCAGTACTTC
CASSLTNLDEQYF
>15|.|.|TRBJ2-1|TRBV20-1
TGCAGTGCACGAACAGGAGGGGATCCCTACAATGAGCAGTTCTTC
CSARTGGDPYNEQFF
>13|.|.|TRBJ1-1|TRBV10-2
TGCGCCAGCAGAGTCTCTGGTAACACTGAAGCTTTCTTT
CASRVSGNTEAFF
>14|.|.|TRBJ2-2|TRBV5-1
TGCGCCAGCAGACTAGACAGTACCACCGGGGACCTGTTTTTT
CASRLDSTTGDLFF
>17|TRBD1|.|TRBJ2-5|TRBV18
TGTGCCAGCTCACTGACAGGGGGCCGGGAAAACCAAGAGACCCAGTACTTC
CASSLTGGRENQETQYF
>12|.|.|TRBJ2-5|TRBV20-1
TGCAGTGCTGCCCCAGGGAAAGAGACCCAGTACTTC
CSAAPGKETQYF
>10|.|.|TRBJ2-1|TRBV20-1
TGCAGTGACGGACTACTTGAGCAGTTCTTC
CSDGLLEQFF
>16|TRBD1|many|TRBJ2-1|TRBV6-1
TGTGCCAGCAGCTCCACAGGGGTAGAGGTTAACAATGAGCAGTTCTTC
CASSSTGVEVNNEQFF